Sequencing of this TCR beta chain was carried out in a study of blood T cell repertoires in COVID-19. As for the study in general: Researchers got acute and convalescent COVID-19 samples from the United States, Italy and Spain. T cells, B-cell-depleted T cells, or PBMCs provided the cDNA or gDNA that served as material.

Profiling relied on immunoSEQ multiplex PCR, and the TCRdb table lists in-frame clones only, not all of them. Here the sample spans some 150,000 clones, roughly 89% being singletons. Looked up from germline, CDR1 is SGHTA and CDR2 is FQGTGA. Trimming took off 5 bases at V and 6 bases at J, with 13 bases between the two ends. The CDR3 has 14 amino acids. The sequenced sample consisted of peripheral blood. J is TRBJ2-2 and V is TRBV7-3; TRBD2 is a possible D gene (5 bases). The sequence was obtained from a human donor in a cohort sampled during active COVID-19. CDR3 loop: CASSPVLAPGELFF. In DNA form, the CDR3 reads TGTGCCAGCAGCCCGGTGCTAGCCCCCGGGGAGCTGTTTTTT.